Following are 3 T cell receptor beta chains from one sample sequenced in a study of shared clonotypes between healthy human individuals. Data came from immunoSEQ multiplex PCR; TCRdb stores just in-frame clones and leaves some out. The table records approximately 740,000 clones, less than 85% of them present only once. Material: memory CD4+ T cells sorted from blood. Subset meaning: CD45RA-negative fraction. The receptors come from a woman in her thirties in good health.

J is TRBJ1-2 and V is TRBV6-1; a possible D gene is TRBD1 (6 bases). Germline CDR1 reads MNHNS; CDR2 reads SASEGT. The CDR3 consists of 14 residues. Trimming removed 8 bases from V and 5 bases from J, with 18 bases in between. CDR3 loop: CASGVMTGLYGYTF. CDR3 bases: TGTGCCAGCGGCGTTATGACAGGACTTTATGGCTACACCTTC.

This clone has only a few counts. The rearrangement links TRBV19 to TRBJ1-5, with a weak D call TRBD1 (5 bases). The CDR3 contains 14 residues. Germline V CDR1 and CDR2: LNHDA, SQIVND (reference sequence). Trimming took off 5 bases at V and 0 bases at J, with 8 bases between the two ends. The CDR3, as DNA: TGTGCCAGTAGTCCGACAGCTAGCAATCAGCCCCAGCATTTT. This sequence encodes CASSPTASNQPQHF.

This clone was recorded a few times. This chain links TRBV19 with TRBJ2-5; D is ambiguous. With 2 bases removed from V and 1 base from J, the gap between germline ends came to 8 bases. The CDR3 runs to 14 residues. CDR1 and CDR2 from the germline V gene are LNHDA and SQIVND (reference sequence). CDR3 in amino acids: CASSIFGFQETQYF. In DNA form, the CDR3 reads TGTGCCAGTAGTATATTTGGGTTCCAAGAGACCCAGTACTTC.